The 26 T cell receptor beta chains below come from one sample, sequenced in a study of blood T cell repertoires in COVID-19. Libraries were prepared by immunoSEQ multiplex PCR; TCRdb keeps only in-frame clonotypes and omits some of them. The sample has 250,000 to 350,000 clones, more than 85% seen once; the top ten hold over 2%. Source material: peripheral blood. These receptors were collected from a woman aged 25-40 years with COVID-19, enrolled during active disease.

The CDR3 nucleotides read TGCGCCAGCAGCCAAGATCGGGACAGCTATGGCTACACCTTC. Protein product: CASSQDRDSYGYTF. This sequence joins TRBV4-1 and TRBJ1-2; the match to TRBD1 covers 7 bases. Germline V gene lookup returns CDR1 MGHRA and CDR2 YSYEKL. This CDR3 has 14 residues. After removal of 0 bases from V and 4 bases from J, the junction contained 2 bases not matched to a gene.

The chain combines TRBV5-4 with TRBJ1-4; D perhaps matches TRBD1 (6 bases). The CDR3 consists of 14 residues. Trimming left V 4 bases short and J 2 bases short, with 9 bases between. The germline CDR1 and CDR2 sequences are SGHNT and YYREEE (reference sequence). The CDR3 DNA reads TGTGCCAGCAGCCGACAGGAGACTAATGAAAAACTGTTTTTT. The encoded protein is CASSRQETNEKLFF.

This clone appeared a single time. The chain combines TRBV19 with TRBJ2-7; D might be TRBD1 (5 bases). V was cut by 3 bases and J by 1 base, with 7 bases left in between. The length of the CDR3 is 13 residues. CDR1 is LNHDA and CDR2 is SQIVND in the germline V gene (reference sequence). CDR3 DNA: TGTGCCAGTAGTATGGACAAATCCTACGAGCAGTACTTC. Amino acids: CASSMDKSYEQYF.

This rearrangement joins TRBV5-8 to TRBJ1-2, with 7 bases identical to TRBD1. The CDR3 totals 14 residues. Trimming at V came to 4 bases and at J to 3 bases, leaving 6 bases not matched to a gene. Germline V gene sequence: CDR1 SGHTS, CDR2 YDEGEE. CDR3 DNA sequence: TGTGCCAGCAGCAGAGGGACAGACTACTATGGCTACACCTTC. Its translation is CASSRGTDYYGYTF.

The chain links TRBV11-3 to TRBJ2-1; 11 bases map to TRBD2. Looked up from germline, CDR1 is SGHNT and CDR2 is YENEEA. The trim removed 5 bases at V and 2 bases at J, leaving 2 bases unmatched. The CDR3 is 15 amino acids. CDR3 amino acids: CASSPLAGAYNEQFF. Written as DNA, the CDR3 is TGTGCCAGCAGCCCACTAGCGGGAGCCTACAATGAGCAGTTCTTC.

This chain links TRBV10-3 with TRBJ2-3, with D possibly TRBD2 on 6 matching bases. The germline CDR1 and CDR2 sequences are ENHRY and SYGVKD. CDR3 size: 16 residues. The V end was cut by 5 bases, the J end by 1 base, with 16 bases between. CDR3 region: CAISWGVAEGTDTQYF. The DNA for the CDR3 is TGTGCCATCAGTTGGGGGGTAGCGGAAGGCACAGATACGCAGTATTTT.

The chain has TRBV6-5 and TRBJ1-2; the D is unclear. The CDR3 spans 15 residues. V was trimmed by 6 bases and J by 0 bases, leaving 14 bases between them. Looked up from germline, CDR1 is MNHEY and CDR2 is SVGAGI. CDR3 nucleotide sequence: TGTGCCAGCAGACTGAATCTAATAGCTAACTATGGCTACACCTTC. Translating gives CASRLNLIANYGYTF.

The chain combines TRBV5-1 with TRBJ1-6; 7 bases line up with TRBD1. This CDR3 has 14 amino acids. J was trimmed by 7 bases and V by 4 bases; bases with no gene match: 5. Germline V gives CDR1 SGHRS, CDR2 YFSETQ. The CDR3 DNA reads as TGCGCCAGCAGCCCGACAGGGACCAATTCACCCCTCCACTTT. Amino acid sequence: CASSPTGTNSPLHF.

The V call is TRBV4-1, the J call TRBJ1-1, with D possibly TRBD1 on 6 matching bases. V shed 5 bases and J shed 0 bases, with 13 bases lying between them. Per the germline V gene, CDR1 is MGHRA and CDR2 is YSYEKL. This CDR3 is built from 15 residues. The chain's CDR3 is CASSNSDSLNTEAFF. The CDR3 DNA follows: TGCGCCAGCAGCAACTCGGACAGCCTGAACACTGAAGCTTTCTTT.

The rearrangement links TRBV19 to TRBJ2-7; tentative D call: TRBD1 (9 bases). Per germline, CDR1 LNHDA and CDR2 SQIVND (reference sequence). V lost 6 bases and J 0 bases, leaving 15 bases between the germline ends. CDR3 size: 15 residues. The chain's CDR3 is CASSRGGQGSYEQYF. CDR3 DNA sequence: TGTGCCAGTAGCCGGGGGGGACAGGGCTCCTACGAGCAGTACTTC.

This chain uses TRBV7-2 with TRBJ2-7, with 9 positions matching TRBD2. J gave up 7 bases and V 2 bases, and 12 bases lay outside the gene matches. In germline, CDR1 is SGHTA, CDR2 FQGNSA. CDR3 length: 16 residues. The chain's CDR3 is CASSLMASGTHLEQYF. For the CDR3, the DNA is TGTGCCAGCAGCTTAATGGCTAGCGGGACTCATTTGGAGCAGTACTTC.

The V gene is TRBV27, the J gene TRBJ1-5; no definite D call. V lost 8 bases and J 3 bases, leaving 8 bases between the germline ends. The germline gives CDR1 MNHEY, CDR2 SMNVEV (reference sequence). The CDR3 has 12 residues. CDR3 protein: CASGANNQPQHF. CDR3 in DNA: TGTGCCAGCGGAGCTAACAATCAGCCCCAGCATTTT.

V and J are TRBV28 and TRBJ2-1; 7 bases match TRBD1. Germline lookup yields CDR1 MDHEN and CDR2 SYDVKM. CDR3 size: 15 residues. The trim removed 3 bases at V and 3 bases at J, leaving 5 bases unmatched. The CDR3 region is CASSLRGPVYNEQFF. The CDR3 DNA is TGTGCCAGCAGTTTGAGGGGGCCGGTCTACAATGAGCAGTTCTTC.

The chain joins TRBV30 to TRBJ2-3; the match to TRBD2 covers 11 bases. Germline V CDR1 and CDR2: GTSNPN, SVGIG (reference sequence). The V segment lost 4 bases and the J segment 7 bases; nucleotides outside the gene matches: 7. The CDR3 is 14 amino acids. CDR3 amino acids: CAWTFSGRVYTQYF. The CDR3 DNA is TGTGCCTGGACGTTTAGCGGGAGGGTATATACGCAGTATTTT.

This chain joins TRBV15 and TRBJ2-7, with TRBD2 identical over 9 bases. Per germline, CDR1 LNHNV and CDR2 YYDKDF (reference sequence). The length of the CDR3 is 15 residues. J gave up 3 bases and V 0 bases, and 3 bases lay outside the gene matches. CDR3 nucleotide sequence: TGTGCCACCAGCAGAGATAGACTAGCGGACTACGAGCAGTACTTC. Amino acid sequence: CATSRDRLADYEQYF.

The chain has TRBV7-2 and TRBJ2-7; D unclear. CDR1 SGHTA and CDR2 FQGNSA come from the germline V gene. The CDR3 is 13 residues long. The V end was cut by 3 bases, the J end by 2 bases, with 8 bases between. Here the CDR3 DNA reads TGTGCCAGCAGCTTTGCTAGAACCTACGAGCAGTACTTC. This sequence encodes CASSFARTYEQYF.

The J gene is TRBJ1-1, the V gene TRBV10-3; TRBD1 agrees at 8 bases. Germline CDR1 reads ENHRY; CDR2 reads SYGVKD. Trimming cost V 3 bases and J 2 bases; bases outside gene matches: 8. The CDR3 runs to 16 residues. The CDR3 loop is CAISDSQGATNTEAFF. The CDR3 DNA reads as TGTGCCATCAGTGATAGCCAGGGGGCAACCAACACTGAAGCTTTCTTT.

The V gene is TRBV18, the J gene TRBJ2-5; no clear D gene. V lost 3 bases, J lost 3 bases, and 17 bases lay in between. Germline CDR1 is KGHSH and CDR2 is LQKENI. The CDR3 has 16 residues. The CDR3 DNA reads TGTGCCAGCTCACCTACTACCGAAAAGCTGAAAGAGACCCAGTACTTC. It yields the protein CASSPTTEKLKETQYF.

The V call is TRBV24-1, the J call TRBJ2-3; the D gene is possibly TRBD1 (5 bases). This CDR3 contains 15 residues. Germline loops: CDR1 KGHDR, CDR2 SFDVKD. V lost 6 bases and J lost 3, with 15 bases in between. CDR3 sequence: CATSPGQGGTDTQYF. Written as DNA, the CDR3 is TGTGCCACCAGTCCCGGCCAGGGTGGAACAGATACGCAGTATTTT.

V is TRBV29-1 and J is TRBJ1-3; D gene ambiguous. CDR3 length: 12 amino acids. Trimming took 4 bases from V and 0 from J, leaving 4 bases between them. Germline CDR1 and CDR2: SQVTM and ANQGSEA. CDR3 in amino acids: CSVGGSGNTIYF. The CDR3 DNA follows: TGCAGCGTTGGAGGCTCTGGAAACACCATATATTTT.

The V gene is TRBV21-1, the J gene TRBJ1-4. TRBV21-1 is marked as a pseudogene. The CDR3 runs 10 residues. The CDR3 DNA sequence: TGTGCCAGGGGAGGTGTGGGGATTGTTTTT. This translates into CARGGVGIVF.

The CDR3 nucleotides are TGTGCCAGTAGGTTTGGGGACATCCTCATGAACACTGAAGCTTTCTTT. This codes for CASRFGDILMNTEAFF. V and J are TRBV19 and TRBJ1-1; perhaps TRBD1 as D (6 bases). CDR3 size: 16 residues. CDR1 and CDR2 (germline): LNHDA, SQIVND (reference sequence). V shed 6 bases and J shed 0 bases, with 17 bases lying between them.

In the case of this clone: Additional DNA sequences in this sample encode the identical CDR3. The rearrangement uses TRBV5-6 and TRBJ1-2, with D possibly being TRBD1 (5 bases). In germline, CDR1 is SGHDT, CDR2 YYEEEE. Trimming left V 0 bases short and J 5 bases short, with 8 bases between. This CDR3 has 13 amino acids. This chain's CDR3 is CASSLERGYGYTF. In DNA, the CDR3 is TGTGCCAGCAGCTTGGAACGGGGGTATGGCTACACCTTC.

CDR3 in DNA: TGTGCCAGTAGTACCCATAGCGGGAGGAACTCCTACGAGCAGTACTTC. Encoded protein: CASSTHSGRNSYEQYF. The chain employs TRBV19 and TRBJ2-7, with 10 positions matching TRBD2. The CDR3 spans 16 residues. The trim removed 4 bases at V and 0 bases at J, leaving 6 bases unmatched. The germline V gene encodes CDR1 LNHDA and CDR2 SQIVND (reference sequence).

The chain combines TRBV30 with TRBJ2-1; 13 nucleotides agree with TRBD2. Trimming removed 5 bases from V and 5 bases from J; junction bases left unmatched: 3. Germline loops: CDR1 GTSNPN, CDR2 SVGIG (reference sequence). This CDR3 has 14 residues. The CDR3 DNA reads as TGTGCCTGGGGGACTAGCGGGATAAACAATGAGCAGTTCTTC. Amino acids: CAWGTSGINNEQFF. The whole variable domain, remainder taken from reference TRBV30 and TRBJ2-1, is SQTIHQWPATLVQPVGSPLSLECTVEGTSNPNLYWYRQAAGRGLQLLFYSVGIGQISSEVPQNLSASRPQDRQFILSSKKLLLSDSGFYLCAWGTSGINNEQFFGPGTRLTVL.

The chain employs TRBV28 and TRBJ1-2; TRBD1 matches 10 bases. The germline gives CDR1 MDHEN, CDR2 SYDVKM. Unmatched junction bases numbered 14, after V lost 8 bases and J lost 2 bases. CDR3 length: 17 amino acids. The CDR3 sequence: CASGDWGTGERNYGYTF. In DNA, the CDR3 is TGTGCCAGCGGGGACTGGGGGACAGGGGAAAGGAACTATGGCTACACCTTC.